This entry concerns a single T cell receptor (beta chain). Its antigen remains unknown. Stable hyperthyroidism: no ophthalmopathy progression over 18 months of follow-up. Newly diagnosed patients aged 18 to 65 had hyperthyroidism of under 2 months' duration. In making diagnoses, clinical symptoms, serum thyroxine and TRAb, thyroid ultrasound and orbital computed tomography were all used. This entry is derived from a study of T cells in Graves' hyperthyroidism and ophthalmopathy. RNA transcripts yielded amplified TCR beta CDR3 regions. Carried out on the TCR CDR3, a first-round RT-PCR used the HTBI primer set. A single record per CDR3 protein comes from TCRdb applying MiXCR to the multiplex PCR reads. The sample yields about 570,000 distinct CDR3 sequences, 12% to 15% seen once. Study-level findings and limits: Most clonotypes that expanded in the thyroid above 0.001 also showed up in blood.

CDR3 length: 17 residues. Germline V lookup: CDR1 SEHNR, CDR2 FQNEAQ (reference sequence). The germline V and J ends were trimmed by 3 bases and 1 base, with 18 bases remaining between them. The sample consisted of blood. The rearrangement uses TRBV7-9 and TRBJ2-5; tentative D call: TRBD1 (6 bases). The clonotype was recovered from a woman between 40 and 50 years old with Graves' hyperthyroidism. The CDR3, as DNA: TGTGCCAGCAGCTTGGGGCTAGGGCAGGGGCCCCAAGAGACCCAGTACTTC. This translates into CASSLGLGQGPQETQYF.